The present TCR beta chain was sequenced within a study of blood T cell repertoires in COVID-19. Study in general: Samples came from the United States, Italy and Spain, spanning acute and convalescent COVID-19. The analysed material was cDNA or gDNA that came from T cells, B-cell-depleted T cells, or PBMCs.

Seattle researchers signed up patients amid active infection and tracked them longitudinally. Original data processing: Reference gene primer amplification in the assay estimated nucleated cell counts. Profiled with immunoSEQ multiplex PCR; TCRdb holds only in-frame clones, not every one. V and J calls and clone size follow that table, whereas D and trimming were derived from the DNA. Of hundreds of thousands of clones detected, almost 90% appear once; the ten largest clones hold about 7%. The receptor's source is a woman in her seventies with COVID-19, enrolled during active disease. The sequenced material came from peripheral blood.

The DNA of the CDR3 is TGTGCCAGCTTACTCGAGAGGGGCTACACCTTC. It translates to CASLLERGYTF. This chain uses TRBV28 with TRBJ1-2; D is unclear. This CDR3 is 11 amino acids long. Germline loops: CDR1 MDHEN, CDR2 SYDVKM. V dropped 8 bases and J dropped 8 bases, with 12 bases sitting between them.